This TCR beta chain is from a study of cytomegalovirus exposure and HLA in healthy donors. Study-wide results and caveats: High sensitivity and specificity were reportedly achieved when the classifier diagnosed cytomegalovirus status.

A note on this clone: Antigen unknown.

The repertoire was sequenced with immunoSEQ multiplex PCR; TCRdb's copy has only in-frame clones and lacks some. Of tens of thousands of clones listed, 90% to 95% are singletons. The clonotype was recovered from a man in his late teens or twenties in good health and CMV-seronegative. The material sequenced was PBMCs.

The CDR3 DNA reads TGTGCCAGCAGCTTCAACAGGGACTCCTACAATGAGCAGTTCTTC. The encoded protein is CASSFNRDSYNEQFF. The chain joins TRBV27 to TRBJ2-1; TRBD1 might be the D (6 bases). The V and J ends lost 6 bases and 0 bases respectively, with 12 bases between them. CDR3 length equals 15 residues. Germline V CDR1 and CDR2: MNHEY, SMNVEV (reference sequence).